The T cell receptor (beta chain) under discussion was sequenced for a study of blood T cell repertoires in COVID-19. This clone was counted a few times. This sample also contains other DNA sequences that code for the same CDR3. The J segment lost 4 bases and the V segment lost 5 bases, leaving 0 bases of the junction unmatched. CDR3 length equals 13 residues. The V gene's germline CDR1 is GTSNPN and CDR2 SVGIG (reference sequence). This study enrolled people aged about 18 to 90 from about 24 US geographic areas. The data were produced by immunoSEQ multiplex PCR, yet TCRdb's version contains in-frame clones alone and is incomplete. The top ten clones hold approximately 4.2% of a sample with fewer than 250,000 clones, 86% of them seen once.

Sequencing was done on a sample of PBMCs or T cells enriched from blood (not recorded which). The TCR originated in a middle-aged woman with acute COVID-19. The chain couples TRBV30 to TRBJ1-6, with TRBD1 matching 9 bases. CDR3 sequence: CAWGQGYNSPLHF. CDR3 bases: TGTGCCTGGGGACAGGGGTATAATTCACCCCTCCACTTT.